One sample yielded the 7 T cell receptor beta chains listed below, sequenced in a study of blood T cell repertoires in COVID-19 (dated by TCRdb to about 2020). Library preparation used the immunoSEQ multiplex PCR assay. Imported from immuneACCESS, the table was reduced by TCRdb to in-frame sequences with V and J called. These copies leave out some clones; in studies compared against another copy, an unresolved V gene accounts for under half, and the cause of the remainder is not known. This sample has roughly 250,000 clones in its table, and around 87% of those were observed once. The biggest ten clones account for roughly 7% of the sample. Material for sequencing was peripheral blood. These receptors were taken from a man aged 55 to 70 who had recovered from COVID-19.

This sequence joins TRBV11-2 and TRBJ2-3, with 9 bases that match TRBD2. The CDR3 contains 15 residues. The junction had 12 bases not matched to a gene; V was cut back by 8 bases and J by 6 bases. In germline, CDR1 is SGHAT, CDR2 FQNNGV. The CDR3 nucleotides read TGTGCCAGCGCTTCCCCCGGGACTAGCTATGATACGCAGTATTTT. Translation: CASASPGTSYDTQYF.

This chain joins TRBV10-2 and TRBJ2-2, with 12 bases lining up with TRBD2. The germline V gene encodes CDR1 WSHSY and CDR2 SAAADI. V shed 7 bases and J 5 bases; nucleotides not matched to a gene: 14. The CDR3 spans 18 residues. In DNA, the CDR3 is TGCGCCAGCACTCCTCTTGGGCTAGCGGGGGGGGGAACCGGGGAGCTGTTTTTT. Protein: CASTPLGLAGGGTGELFF.

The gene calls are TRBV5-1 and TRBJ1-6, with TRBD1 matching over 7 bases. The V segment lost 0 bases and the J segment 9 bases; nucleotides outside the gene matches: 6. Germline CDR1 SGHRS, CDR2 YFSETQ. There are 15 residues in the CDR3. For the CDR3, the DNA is TGCGCCAGCAGCTTGGCCGGGACAGTCGGTTCACCCCTCCACTTT. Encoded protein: CASSLAGTVGSPLHF. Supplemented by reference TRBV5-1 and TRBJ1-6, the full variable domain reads KAGVTQTPRYLIKTRGQQVTLSCSPISGHRSVSWYQQTPGQGLQFLFEYFSETQRNKGNFPGRFSGRQFSNSRSEMNVSTLELGDSALYLCASSLAGTVGSPLHFGNGTRLTVT.

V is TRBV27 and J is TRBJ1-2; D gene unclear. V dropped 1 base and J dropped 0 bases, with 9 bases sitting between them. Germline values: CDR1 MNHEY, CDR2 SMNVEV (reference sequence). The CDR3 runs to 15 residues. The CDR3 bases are TGTGCCAGCAGTTTATATTTGAGTGCTAACTATGGCTACACCTTC. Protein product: CASSLYLSANYGYTF.

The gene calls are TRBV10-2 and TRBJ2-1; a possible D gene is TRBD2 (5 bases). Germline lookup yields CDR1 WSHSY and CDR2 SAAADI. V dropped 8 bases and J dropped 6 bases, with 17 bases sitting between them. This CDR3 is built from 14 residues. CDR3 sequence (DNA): TGCGCCAGCGCAGTCGAGCGGTTGATCAATGAGCAGTTCTTC. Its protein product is CASAVERLINEQFF.

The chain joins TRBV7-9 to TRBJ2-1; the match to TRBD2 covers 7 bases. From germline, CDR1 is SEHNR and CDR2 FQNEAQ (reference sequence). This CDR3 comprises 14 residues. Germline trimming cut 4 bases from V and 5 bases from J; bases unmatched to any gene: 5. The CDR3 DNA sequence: TGTGCCAGCAGCTACGTTGCGGGGGACAATGAGCAGTTCTTC. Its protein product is CASSYVAGDNEQFF.

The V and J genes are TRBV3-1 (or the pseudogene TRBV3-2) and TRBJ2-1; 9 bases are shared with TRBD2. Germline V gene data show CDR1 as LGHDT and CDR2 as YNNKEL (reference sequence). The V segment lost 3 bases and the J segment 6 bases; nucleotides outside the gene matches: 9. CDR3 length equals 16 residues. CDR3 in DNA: TGTGCCAGCAGCCAGATCTCCGGGACTAGCTTCAATGAGCAGTTCTTC. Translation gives CASSQISGTSFNEQFF.